What follows is one TCR beta chain and its context. Its target is not known. The data were taken from a study of T cell responses to AZD1222 COVID-19 vaccine. Study outcomes and limitations: The donor cohort was predominantly white British with a female majority, and clonal diversity may have been underestimated.

Sequencing was performed with immunoSEQ multiplex PCR; in TCRdb, only in-frame clones are kept and a portion is missing. The sample consists of about 120,000 clones, approximately 90% of them appearing once. Germline CDR1 SEHNR, CDR2 FQNEAQ (reference sequence). There are 11 residues in the CDR3. With 2 bases removed from V and 10 bases from J, the gap between germline ends came to 6 bases. The chain carries TRBV7-9 and TRBJ2-1; D not resolved. Sequences were derived from peripheral blood, sampled on day 0 of AZD1222 vaccination. This receptor was taken from an adult in good health. CDR3 nucleotides: TGTGCCAGCAGCTTACGGCGGGAGCAGTTCTTC. Its translation: CASSLRREQFF.